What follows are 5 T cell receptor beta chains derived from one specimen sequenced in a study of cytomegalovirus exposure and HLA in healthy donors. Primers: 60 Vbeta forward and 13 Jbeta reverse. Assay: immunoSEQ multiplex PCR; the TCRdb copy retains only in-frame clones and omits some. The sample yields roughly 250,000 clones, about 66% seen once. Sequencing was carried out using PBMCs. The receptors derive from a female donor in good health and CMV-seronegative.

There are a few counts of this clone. The CDR3 sequence: CASKGTGLSPLHF. The CDR3 nucleotides are TGTGCCAGCAAGGGGACAGGGCTATCACCCCTCCACTTT. J is TRBJ1-6 and V is TRBV2; 9 nucleotides align to TRBD1. Germline CDR1 SNHLY, CDR2 FYNNEI. The CDR3 runs 13 residues. The J segment lost 10 bases and the V segment lost 7 bases, leaving 5 bases of the junction unmatched.

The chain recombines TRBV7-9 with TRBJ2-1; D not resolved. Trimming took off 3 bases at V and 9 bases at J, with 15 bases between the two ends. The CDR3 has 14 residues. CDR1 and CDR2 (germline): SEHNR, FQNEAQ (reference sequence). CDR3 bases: TGTGCCAGCAGCTTGCCGCTTCTCGGTTTTGAGCAGTTCTTC. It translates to CASSLPLLGFEQFF.

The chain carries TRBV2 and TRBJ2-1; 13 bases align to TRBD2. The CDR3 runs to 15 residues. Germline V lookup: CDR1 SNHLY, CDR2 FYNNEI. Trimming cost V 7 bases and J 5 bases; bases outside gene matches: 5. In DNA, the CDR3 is TGTGCCAGCAAGAGGGGACTAGCGGGAAACAATGAGCAGTTCTTC. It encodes CASKRGLAGNNEQFF.

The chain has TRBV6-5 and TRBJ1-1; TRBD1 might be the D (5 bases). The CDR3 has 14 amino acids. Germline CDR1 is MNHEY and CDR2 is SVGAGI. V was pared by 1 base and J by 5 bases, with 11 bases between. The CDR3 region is CASSYWGAGTEAFF. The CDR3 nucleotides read TGTGCCAGCAGTTACTGGGGCGCAGGAACTGAAGCTTTCTTT.

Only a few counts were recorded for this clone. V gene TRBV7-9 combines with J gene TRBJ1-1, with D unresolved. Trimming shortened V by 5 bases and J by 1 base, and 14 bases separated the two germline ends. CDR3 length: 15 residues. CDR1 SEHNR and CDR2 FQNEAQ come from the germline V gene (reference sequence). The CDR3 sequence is CASSTRVRGNTEAFF. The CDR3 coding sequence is TGTGCCAGCAGCACAAGGGTCCGGGGGAACACTGAAGCTTTCTTT. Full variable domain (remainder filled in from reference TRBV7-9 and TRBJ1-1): DTGVSQNPRHKITKRGQNVTFRCDPISEHNRLYWYRQTLGQGPEFLTYFQNEAQLEKSRLLSDRFSAERPKGSFSTLEIQRTEQGDSAMYLCASSTRVRGNTEAFFGQGTRLTVV.